This T cell receptor beta chain was sequenced for a study of vaccination and CD4 T cells after COVID-19. Germline values: CDR1 SGHTA, CDR2 FQGNSA. Trimming removed 1 base at V and 7 bases at J, with 11 bases between. The CDR3 length is 14 residues. A note on this clonotype: Its antigen is currently unknown.

Indicated treatment: roughly ten-day PBMC culture with coronavirus spike peptide pools or control peptides (ViraFEST assay). Two million PBMCs per well were cultured with around 10 IU/ml IL-2 and roughly 10 ug/ml peptide pools. An Oncomine TCR Beta short-read assay was used to sequence the DNA from cultured CD4+ T cells. A single record per CDR3 protein comes from TCRdb applying MiXCR to the PCR reads. The sample has thousands of distinct CDR3 sequences; approximately 64% are singletons. The TCR originated in a human donor with COVID-19. The source material was cultured CD4+ T cells from blood, sampled after SARS-CoV-2 vaccination. V usage is TRBV7-2 and J usage is TRBJ1-5; D might be TRBD1 (6 bases). The CDR3 loop reads CASSLEQGKQPQHF. In DNA form, the CDR3 reads TGTGCCAGCAGCTTAGAACAGGGAAAGCAGCCCCAGCATTTT.